Below, 19 T cell receptor beta chains from the same sample are listed, as sequenced in a study of tumor-infiltrating lymphocytes in primary liver carcinoma. TCR beta cDNA was prepared out of 500 ng total RNA by means of a constant-region primer. TCR beta libraries came from three nested multiplex PCR rounds using slightly modified ARM-PCR. The first two PCR rounds, roughly 10 cycles each, used TRBV1-TRBV30 forward primers and a C-beta reverse primer. TCRdb analysed the multiplex PCR reads with MiXCR anew, one entry per CDR3 protein. This sample yields 190,000 or so distinct CDR3 sequences, of which around 60% are seen a single time; 6% to 8.5% belongs to the top ten. RNA was extracted from whole blood without cell sorting, alongside germline DNA. Sequenced: peripheral blood. These receptors originate from a woman aged 55-69 years with primary liver carcinoma and hepatitis B virus infection.

This clonotype was observed a handful of times. A read error may be the cause here, since a much bigger clone is one base away. The chain recombines TRBV6-1 with TRBJ2-7; D call uncertain. The CDR3 spans 14 residues. CDR1 is MNHNS, CDR2 SASEGT, per germline. The CDR3 bases are TGTGCCAGCAGTGAAGAGGCAGGTCCCTACGAGCGGTACTTC. It translates to CASSEEAGPYERYF.

About this clonotype: Given the absence of the conserved phenylalanine or tryptophan at the CDR3 end, a read error is likely. The J gene is TRBJ1-5, the V gene TRBV6-5; 7 bases are a match to TRBD1. The CDR3 length is 15 residues. The germline V gene encodes CDR1 MNHEY and CDR2 SVGAGI. Trimming took 4 bases from V and 6 from J; bases not matched to a gene: 9. DNA of the CDR3: TGTGCCAGCAGTTCTGGACAGGTTAACGGTCAGCCCCAGCATTTG. Translated: CASSSGQVNGQPQHL.

This clonotype was detected once. One end of the junction is discordant with germline, which a read error may explain. The chain joins TRBV11-2 to TRBJ1-1; possible D gene TRBD1, 6 bases. Per the germline V gene, CDR1 is SGHAT and CDR2 is FQNNGV. The CDR3 has 16 amino acids. The DNA of the CDR3 is TGTACCAGTAAAGGGCAGGGGTTTAAGTGGAACACTGAAGCTTTCTTT. As protein: CTSKGQGFKWNTEAFF.

A note on this clonotype: Because it lacks the conserved phenylalanine or tryptophan at the end, this CDR3 is likely a read error. The gene calls are TRBV6-1 and TRBJ1-2; D might be TRBD1 (5 bases). Germline-derived CDR1 and CDR2 are MNHNS and SASEGT. This CDR3 spans 14 amino acids. The V and J ends lost 4 bases and 3 bases respectively, with 12 bases between them. CDR3 sequence: CASSGAGDDYGYTS. The CDR3 region has the DNA TGTGCCAGCAGTGGAGCTGGGGACGACTATGGCTACACCTCC.

This clonotype has a single count. One end of the junction is discordant with germline, which a read error may explain. The chain carries TRBV6-1 and TRBJ2-7, with D unclear. CDR3 length equals 15 residues. In germline, CDR1 is MNHNS, CDR2 SASEGT. The CDR3 bases are TGTGCCCTAAAGATATATCCAGATCCGTCCTACAAGCAGTACTTC. As protein: CALKIYPDPSYKQYF.

This clonotype was counted a few times. The genes are TRBV10-2 and TRBJ1-6, with D perhaps TRBD1 (5 bases). CDR1 and CDR2 from the germline V gene are WSHSY and SAAADI. This CDR3 is built from 15 residues. V lost 5 bases to trimming and J lost 7 bases, with 15 bases between them. The CDR3 reads CASSWDRDGNSPLHF. CDR3 bases: TGCGCCAGCAGTTGGGACCGGGACGGAAATTCACCCCTCCACTTT.

The rearrangement uses TRBV7-9 and TRBJ2-1; D not resolved. CDR3 length: 12 residues. Germline V gives CDR1 SEHNR, CDR2 FQNEAQ (reference sequence). Trimming left V 5 bases short and J 8 bases short, with 10 bases between. CDR3 DNA sequence: TGTGCCAGCAGCCTTATGAGCGATGAGCAGTTCTTC. Its translation: CASSLMSDEQFF.

The rearrangement joins TRBV11-2 to TRBJ2-1; D unresolved. This CDR3 spans 11 amino acids. The germline gives CDR1 SGHAT, CDR2 FQNNGV. CDR3 sequence reads: CISSLTSEQFF. The CDR3 DNA reads as TGTATCAGCAGCCTAACGAGCGAGCAGTTCTTC.

With regard to this clonotype: Without the conserved terminal phenylalanine or tryptophan, this CDR3 likely stems from a read error. The genes are TRBV29-1 and TRBJ1-1; weak D call: TRBD1 (6 bases). The germline gives CDR1 SQVTM, CDR2 ANQGSEA. This CDR3 contains 14 residues. The V end was cut by 8 bases, the J end by 0 bases, with 16 bases between. CDR3 sequence: CSSSEGGMNTEAFL. CDR3 DNA sequence: TGCAGCTCCTCAGAGGGGGGGATGAACACTGAAGCTTTCCTT.

This rearrangement joins TRBV29-1 to TRBJ2-7, with 7 nucleotides matching TRBD1. CDR3 length equals 13 residues. V lost 3 bases and J lost 4; bases outside the gene matches: 6. CDR1 and CDR2 from the germline V gene are SQVTM and ANQGSEA. Written as DNA, the CDR3 is TGCAGCGTTGAGGGCGGACAGGATTACGAGCAGTACTTC. Translated, it gives CSVEGGQDYEQYF.

Of note for this clonotype: It may be a read error: a sequence one base away is much more abundant. This chain joins TRBV12-3 or TRBV12-4 and TRBJ1-5; D is ambiguous. V lost 7 bases and J 8 bases, leaving 12 bases between the germline ends. The length of the CDR3 is 12 residues. The CDR3 nucleotides read TGTGCCAGCATGTGGGGAAATGAGCCCCAGCATTTT. Amino acids: CASMWGNEPQHF.

The CDR3 DNA sequence: TGCAGCGTTGGGCAAGCGGGGTACAATGAGCAGTTCTTC. Its protein product is CSVGQAGYNEQFF. The chain uses TRBV29-1 and TRBJ2-1; 7 bases fit TRBD2. CDR3 length: 13 amino acids. Germline lookup yields CDR1 SQVTM and CDR2 ANQGSEA. With V trimmed by 4 bases and J by 4 bases, 4 bases remained unmatched.

This clonotype was found once. In DNA, the CDR3 is TGTGCCAGCAACTTGGACAAGACTAGCGGGAGCTCCTACAATGAGCAGTTCTTC. This translates into CASNLDKTSGSSYNEQFF. The rearrangement links TRBV7-9 to TRBJ2-1; 12 bases line up with TRBD2. This CDR3 is built from 18 residues. After removal of 7 bases from V and 0 bases from J, the junction contained 10 bases not matched to a gene. Germline-derived CDR1 and CDR2 are SEHNR and FQNEAQ (reference sequence). Looking up the rest from reference TRBV7-9 and TRBJ2-1 gives the full variable domain: DTGVSQNPRHKITKRGQNVTFRCDPISEHNRLYWYRQTLGQGPEFLTYFQNEAQLEKSRLLSDRFSAERPKGSFSTLEIQRTEQGDSAMYLCASNLDKTSGSSYNEQFFGPGTRLTVL.

This clonotype came up many times. The chain uses TRBV6-5 and TRBJ2-3; D is unresolved. The ends were cut back, 3 bases at V and 1 base at J, with 17 bases in the middle. The germline gives CDR1 MNHEY, CDR2 SVGAGI. This CDR3 is 17 amino acids long. The CDR3 DNA is TGTGCCAGCAGTTATGATTTGGCGGATCGGGGCACAGATACGCAGTATTTT. As protein: CASSYDLADRGTDTQYF.

Regarding this clonotype: Mismatch with germline at one junction end may stem from a read error. The V call is TRBV29-1, the J call TRBJ1-1; possibly TRBD1 for D (5 bases). The CDR3 loop spans 13 amino acids. Germline CDR1 is SQVTM and CDR2 is ANQGSEA. The CDR3 loop is CSAGLGVNTEALF. Written as DNA, the CDR3 is TGCAGCGCTGGACTGGGGGTTAACACTGAAGCTCTCTTT.

This clonotype was detected many times. DNA for the CDR3: TGTGCCAGCAGCTTAGAGCAACGGACTGAAGCTTTCTTT. This codes for CASSLEQRTEAFF. V usage is TRBV7-8 and J usage is TRBJ1-1; D is ambiguous. Germline V gene sequence: CDR1 SGHVS, CDR2 FQNEAQ. This CDR3 spans 13 amino acids. Trimming cost V 1 base and J 5 bases, with 8 bases left between them.

This clonotype turned up a few times. A much larger clone lies a single base off, so this may be a read error. The genes are TRBV6-2 or TRBV6-3 and TRBJ1-3; no clear D. This CDR3 is built from 14 residues. The ends were cut back, 2 bases at V and 3 bases at J, with 8 bases in the middle. Germline V gene data show CDR1 as MNHEY and CDR2 as SVGEGT. Here the CDR3 reads CASSYQDHGNTIYF. Here the CDR3 DNA reads TGTGCCAGCAGTTACCAGGACCATGGAAACACCATATATTTT.

As regards this clonotype: The conserved final phenylalanine or tryptophan is absent from the CDR3, which likely points to a read error. The CDR3 nucleotides read TGTGCCAGTAGTTATACAGGGGGCGGTGGGGAGACCCAGTACATC. As protein: CASSYTGGGGETQYI. The chain couples TRBV6-5 to TRBJ2-5; TRBD1 aligns across 9 bases. This CDR3 contains 15 residues. Germline V lookup: CDR1 MNHEY, CDR2 SVGAGI.

On this clonotype itself: A junction end diverges from the germline sequence, so it may reflect a read error. This sequence joins TRBV11-2 and TRBJ1-1; D remains ambiguous. Germline-derived CDR1 and CDR2 are SGHAT and FQNNGV. This CDR3 contains 12 residues. In nucleotides, the CDR3 is TGTGCCAGCAGCTCTGGTGGGATTGGAGCTTCCTTT. Translating it yields CASSSGGIGASF.